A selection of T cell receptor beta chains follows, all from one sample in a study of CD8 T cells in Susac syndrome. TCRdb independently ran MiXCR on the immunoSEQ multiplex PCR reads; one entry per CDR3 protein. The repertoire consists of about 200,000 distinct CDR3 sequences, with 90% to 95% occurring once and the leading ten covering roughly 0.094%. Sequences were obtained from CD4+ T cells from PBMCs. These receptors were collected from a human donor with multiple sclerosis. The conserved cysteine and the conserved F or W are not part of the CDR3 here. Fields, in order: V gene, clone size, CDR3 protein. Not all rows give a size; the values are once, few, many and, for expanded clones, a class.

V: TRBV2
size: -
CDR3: ASRVYSNQPQH

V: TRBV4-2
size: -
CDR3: ASSQEQVPHYGYT

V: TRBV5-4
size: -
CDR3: ASRWDLESSYNEQF

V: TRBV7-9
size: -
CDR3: AGGKSSYNEQF

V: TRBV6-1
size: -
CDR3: ASREPGTDTQY

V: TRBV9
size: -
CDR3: ASSARDFKNEKLF

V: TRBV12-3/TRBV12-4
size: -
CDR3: ASSFSEDSVDT

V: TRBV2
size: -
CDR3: ASTAFGGTGMETF

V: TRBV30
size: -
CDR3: AWCPQGRIDTEAF

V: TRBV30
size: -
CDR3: AWSVGPPAGYT

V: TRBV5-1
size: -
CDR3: ASSLASVSSYGYT

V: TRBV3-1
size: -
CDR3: ASSPGTGVAGELF

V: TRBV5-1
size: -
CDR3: ASSVTGNTEAF

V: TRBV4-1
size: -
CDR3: ASDQGAGREQF

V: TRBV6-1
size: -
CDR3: ASGMSSGGEQY

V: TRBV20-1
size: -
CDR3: SASVGGQQNQPQH

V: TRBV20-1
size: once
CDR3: SARDGAESYQETQY

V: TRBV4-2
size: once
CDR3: ASSQDGVRPYNEQF

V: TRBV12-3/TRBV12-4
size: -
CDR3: ASRPWGDTEAF

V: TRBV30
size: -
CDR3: AWKGGADTQY

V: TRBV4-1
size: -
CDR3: ASSREVQSAGTEAF

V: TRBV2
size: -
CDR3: ASSDRTSTGELF

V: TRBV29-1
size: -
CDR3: SVEDERGHTGELF